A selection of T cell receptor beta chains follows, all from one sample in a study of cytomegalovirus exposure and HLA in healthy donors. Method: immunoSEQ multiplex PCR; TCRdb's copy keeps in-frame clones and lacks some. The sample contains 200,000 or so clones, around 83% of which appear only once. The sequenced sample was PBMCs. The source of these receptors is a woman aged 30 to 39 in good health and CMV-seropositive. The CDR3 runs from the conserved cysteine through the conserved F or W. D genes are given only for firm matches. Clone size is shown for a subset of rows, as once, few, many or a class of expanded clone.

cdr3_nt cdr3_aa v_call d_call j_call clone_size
TGCGCCAGCAGCTTTAACGGGGGCACAGATACGCAGTATTTT CASSFNGGTDTQYF TRBV5-1 NA TRBJ2-3 NA
TGTGCCAGCAGAATTGGGGACAAAATCACAGATACGCAGTATTTT CASRIGDKITDTQYF TRBV6-1 NA TRBJ2-3 NA
TGTGCCAGCAGTTTAGCCCTAGCGGGAGGGGAGACCCAGTACTTC CASSLALAGGETQYF TRBV28 TRBD2 TRBJ2-5 once
TGTGCCAGCAGTTTGGGACCTGGGAGGGAGACCCAGTACTTC CASSLGPGRETQYF TRBV6-5 NA TRBJ2-5 NA
TGTGCCAGCAGTTTATCCCCAGGACTAGACTACGAGCAGTACTTC CASSLSPGLDYEQYF TRBV27 TRBD2 TRBJ2-7 NA
TGCGCCAGCATGCCAGGGGGCGCGAAAGAGACCCAGTACTTC CASMPGGAKETQYF TRBV5-1 TRBD1 TRBJ2-5 NA
TGTGCCAGCAGTTATCAGGGTCGGGCTTTCTTT CASSYQGRAFF TRBV6-5 NA TRBJ1-1 NA
TGCGCCAGCAGCTTGGATGGGGGCTATGAGCAGTTCTTC CASSLDGGYEQFF TRBV5-1 NA TRBJ2-1 NA
TGTGCCAGCAGTGAGACAGCCAATCAGCCCCAGCATTTT CASSETANQPQHF TRBV6-1 NA TRBJ1-5 NA
TGCAGCGTAACAGGGCTTTCTGAAGCTTTCTTT CSVTGLSEAFF TRBV29-1 NA TRBJ1-1 NA
TGCAGCGTGATTGAGACAGGGGGTAACTACGAGCAGTACTTC CSVIETGGNYEQYF TRBV29-1 TRBD1 TRBJ2-7 NA
TGTGCCAGCAGCCCCCCGAAGGCGGGCGGGAGGGCCGATGAGCAGTTCTTC CASSPPKAGGRADEQFF TRBV9 TRBD2 TRBJ2-1 NA
TGTGCCACCAGCAAGGAGGACCCGCAGTTCTTC CATSKEDPQFF TRBV15 NA TRBJ2-1 NA
TGTGCCAGCAATGGCGGGAGTTCTTTTAACAATGAGCAGTTCTTC CASNGGSSFNNEQFF TRBV6-5 TRBD2 TRBJ2-1 NA
TGTGCCAGCAGCCCCGACCCACAGACTAGCCGCCGCGGGACGCAGTATTTT CASSPDPQTSRRGTQYF TRBV7-8 TRBD2 TRBJ2-3 NA
TGTGCCAGCACCTACTCCCCACGGGCGGGATCCTACGAGCAGTACTTC CASTYSPRAGSYEQYF TRBV6-5 NA TRBJ2-7 NA
TGCGCCAGCAGCTTGGGTTCTACTAGCGGCTACGAGCAGTACTTC CASSLGSTSGYEQYF TRBV5-1 TRBD2 TRBJ2-7 NA
TGTGCCAGCAGCCAAGCCAGCGTGGTCGCAGATACGCAGTATTTT CASSQASVVADTQYF TRBV14 NA TRBJ2-3 NA
TGTGCCAGCAGCTTGGTTCCTAGCGGGCTCGAGCAGTTCTTC CASSLVPSGLEQFF TRBV5-4 TRBD2 TRBJ2-1 NA
TGTGCCAGCAGGGGGGGGCAAATGATACCCGAAGAGACCCAGTACTTC CASRGGQMIPEETQYF TRBV2 NA TRBJ2-5 once
TGTGCCAGCAGGATAGGACTAGCGGGAGGACTCAATGAGCAGTTCTTC CASRIGLAGGLNEQFF TRBV2 TRBD2 TRBJ2-1 many
TGTGCCAGCAGCCAAGATCGGGGCGCAGCGGGGGCGACCCAGTACTTC CASSQDRGAAGATQYF TRBV14 TRBD2 TRBJ2-5 NA
TGTGCCAGCAGTACACCCGCCGCAGGGAACACTGAAGCTTTCTTT CASSTPAAGNTEAFF TRBV27 NA TRBJ1-1 once
TGTGCCAGCAGGTGGGGGGGGGCGCCGGGCTATGGCTACACCTTC CASRWGGAPGYGYTF TRBV6-5 NA TRBJ1-2 NA
TGTGCCAGCAGCCCTGGGTCTAGCGGGAGAGTTTACGAGCAGTACTTC CASSPGSSGRVYEQYF TRBV7-8 TRBD2 TRBJ2-7 NA
TGTGCCAGCAGCCCCGTGAGACAGCCCTACGAGCAGTACTTC CASSPVRQPYEQYF TRBV7-9 NA TRBJ2-7 NA
TGTGCCAGCAGTGCCACCCGACTGGGTGAGCAGTTCTTC CASSATRLGEQFF TRBV6-5 NA TRBJ2-1 NA
TGTGCCAGTACCCCGTCCGGGACTCCTTATGGCTACACCTTC CASTPSGTPYGYTF TRBV19 NA TRBJ1-2 NA
TGTGCCAGCTCGAGGAACACTGAAGCTTTCTTT CASSRNTEAFF TRBV6-5 NA TRBJ1-1 NA
TGTGCCAGCACCCCCGGGGTGGGACTAGCGGGAGGGATCTACGAGCAGTACTTC CASTPGVGLAGGIYEQYF TRBV2 TRBD2 TRBJ2-7 once
TGCGCCAGCTCCAGTAGGAGCACCGGGGAGCTGTTTTTT CASSSRSTGELFF TRBV10-1 NA TRBJ2-2 NA
TGCGCCAGCAGCGATAGCGGAAGCTCCTACAATGAGCAGTTCTTC CASSDSGSSYNEQFF TRBV5-1 NA TRBJ2-1 NA
TGTGCCAGCAGCGTAGCAGCAGGAAACACTGAAGCTTTCTTT CASSVAAGNTEAFF TRBV9 NA TRBJ1-1 NA
TGTGCCAGCAGCTTGGGTGTTAACAGTTGGAGCAATCAGCCCCAGCATTTT CASSLGVNSWSNQPQHF TRBV5-6 NA TRBJ1-5 NA
TGTGCCACCAGCAAGGCCAGGGTAGCCTCTGGTGAGCAGTTCTTC CATSKARVASGEQFF TRBV15 NA TRBJ2-1 NA